A selection of T cell receptor beta chains follows, all from one sample in a study of blood T cell repertoires in COVID-19. TCRdb keeps only in-frame clones here, not all; method: immunoSEQ multiplex PCR. The sample holds 240,000 or so clones, more than 85% seen once. Sequencing was carried out using peripheral blood. Every receptor here comes from a woman in her seventies with active or convalescent COVID-19. The conserved cysteine and the conserved F or W are not part of the CDR3 here. Only some rows state a clone size, as once, few, many or a class for expanded clones.

CDR3aa: ASSQGLFSEAF
abundance: .
j_gene: TRBJ1-1
v_gene: TRBV3-1/TRBV3-2

CDR3aa: ASSLFNFGELF
abundance: .
j_gene: TRBJ2-2
v_gene: TRBV7-2

CDR3aa: ASSLGDRNDNEQF
abundance: .
j_gene: TRBJ2-1
v_gene: TRBV5-4

CDR3aa: ASGRGVNYGYT
abundance: .
j_gene: TRBJ1-2
v_gene: TRBV12-5

CDR3aa: ASSQIQGLGLGYT
abundance: .
j_gene: TRBJ1-2
v_gene: TRBV27

CDR3aa: ASSPRTSGGTGELF
abundance: .
j_gene: TRBJ2-2
v_gene: TRBV19

CDR3aa: ASSVEGLARGTDTQY
abundance: .
j_gene: TRBJ2-3
v_gene: TRBV9

CDR3aa: ANSSTGGGNYGYT
abundance: .
j_gene: TRBJ1-2
v_gene: TRBV27

CDR3aa: ASELYNEQF
abundance: once
j_gene: TRBJ2-1
v_gene: TRBV2

CDR3aa: ASSFGTGINSPLH
abundance: few
j_gene: TRBJ1-6
v_gene: TRBV11-2

CDR3aa: ASRAQGNYGYT
abundance: .
j_gene: TRBJ1-2
v_gene: TRBV10-2

CDR3aa: ASSLAQAITGELF
abundance: .
j_gene: TRBJ2-2
v_gene: TRBV5-1

CDR3aa: ATSDPGHLYGYT
abundance: .
j_gene: TRBJ1-2
v_gene: TRBV15

CDR3aa: AISVGGVYNEAF
abundance: once
j_gene: TRBJ1-1
v_gene: TRBV10-3

CDR3aa: ASSFGFTNQPQH
abundance: .
j_gene: TRBJ1-5
v_gene: TRBV27

CDR3aa: ASSERGTGDHYSNQPQH
abundance: few
j_gene: TRBJ1-5
v_gene: TRBV6-1

CDR3aa: ASSFQVLPPQH
abundance: .
j_gene: TRBJ1-5
v_gene: TRBV12-3/TRBV12-4

CDR3aa: ASSLGTSGNQETQY
abundance: once
j_gene: TRBJ2-5
v_gene: TRBV5-1

CDR3aa: ASSDQGLNTEAF
abundance: few
j_gene: TRBJ1-1
v_gene: TRBV10-2

CDR3aa: ASSRGTGTYEQY
abundance: .
j_gene: TRBJ2-7
v_gene: TRBV11-3

CDR3aa: SARASYEQY
abundance: .
j_gene: TRBJ2-7
v_gene: TRBV20-1

CDR3aa: ASRPVGGNYGYT
abundance: .
j_gene: TRBJ1-2
v_gene: TRBV6-5

CDR3aa: ASSRGPSNQPQH
abundance: .
j_gene: TRBJ1-5
v_gene: TRBV3-1/TRBV3-2

CDR3aa: ASSHTGTGIYGYT
abundance: .
j_gene: TRBJ1-2
v_gene: TRBV6-4

CDR3aa: ASIGTGRIAF
abundance: .
j_gene: TRBJ1-1
v_gene: TRBV6-5

CDR3aa: ASSFGQGYEQY
abundance: .
j_gene: TRBJ2-7
v_gene: TRBV7-8

CDR3aa: ASTEHPNYGYT
abundance: once
j_gene: TRBJ1-2
v_gene: TRBV6-5

CDR3aa: ASNLRGTVEAF
abundance: .
j_gene: TRBJ1-1
v_gene: TRBV5-4

CDR3aa: ASSFFGGETQY
abundance: .
j_gene: TRBJ2-5
v_gene: TRBV7-8

CDR3aa: ASSLVGLNTEAF
abundance: once
j_gene: TRBJ1-1
v_gene: TRBV5-1

CDR3aa: ASRWLTDPSYEQY
abundance: .
j_gene: TRBJ2-7
v_gene: TRBV5-1

CDR3aa: SASNMNTEAF
abundance: .
j_gene: TRBJ1-1
v_gene: TRBV20-1

CDR3aa: ASSLVGTGVNNEQF
abundance: few
j_gene: TRBJ2-1
v_gene: TRBV7-6

CDR3aa: AISSRLPGELF
abundance: .
j_gene: TRBJ2-2
v_gene: TRBV10-3

CDR3aa: ATSRAQGQANEKLF
abundance: .
j_gene: TRBJ1-4
v_gene: TRBV15

CDR3aa: AVTGLNTEAF
abundance: .
j_gene: TRBJ1-1
v_gene: TRBV6-5

CDR3aa: SVDSYPGGTYGYT
abundance: once
j_gene: TRBJ1-2
v_gene: TRBV29-1

CDR3aa: ASSPNPGQGISPLH
abundance: .
j_gene: TRBJ1-6
v_gene: TRBV18

CDR3aa: ASSLTRSGGALTGELF
abundance: .
j_gene: TRBJ2-2
v_gene: TRBV5-1

CDR3aa: ASSRGGDYGYT
abundance: .
j_gene: TRBJ1-2
v_gene: TRBV6-5

CDR3aa: ASSLGQGGYYGYT
abundance: .
j_gene: TRBJ1-2
v_gene: TRBV7-2

CDR3aa: ASSTPGGTSQETQY
abundance: .
j_gene: TRBJ2-5
v_gene: TRBV7-2

CDR3aa: ASSPPLGNGVGNTIY
abundance: .
j_gene: TRBJ1-3
v_gene: TRBV5-4

CDR3aa: ASSQDPPSDEQF
abundance: .
j_gene: TRBJ2-1
v_gene: TRBV4-3

CDR3aa: ASSPIYFSSTDTQY
abundance: .
j_gene: TRBJ2-3
v_gene: TRBV5-6

CDR3aa: ANETGRPSNQPQH
abundance: .
j_gene: TRBJ1-5
v_gene: TRBV7-8

CDR3aa: ASSIRGWNTEAF
abundance: .
j_gene: TRBJ1-1
v_gene: TRBV21-1

CDR3aa: ASSQTSGGAYNEQF
abundance: .
j_gene: TRBJ2-1
v_gene: TRBV5-1

CDR3aa: ASNQMGGPNTEAF
abundance: .
j_gene: TRBJ1-1
v_gene: TRBV4-3

CDR3aa: ASSWTGAKNIQY
abundance: .
j_gene: TRBJ2-4
v_gene: TRBV2

CDR3aa: ASGLVLRAGELF
abundance: .
j_gene: TRBJ2-2
v_gene: TRBV12-5

CDR3aa: ASSRRGGNYGYT
abundance: .
j_gene: TRBJ1-2
v_gene: TRBV6-2/TRBV6-3

CDR3aa: ASSNQGRVEQF
abundance: .
j_gene: TRBJ2-1
v_gene: TRBV2

CDR3aa: ASSLGQLNQPQH
abundance: many
j_gene: TRBJ1-5
v_gene: TRBV7-2

CDR3aa: ASSGNRGGYNQPQH
abundance: .
j_gene: TRBJ1-5
v_gene: TRBV6-1

CDR3aa: ASSQYWDRTIQYHQPQH
abundance: .
j_gene: TRBJ1-5
v_gene: TRBV3-1/TRBV3-2

CDR3aa: ASSLGTGVSFYGYT
abundance: .
j_gene: TRBJ1-2
v_gene: TRBV7-9

CDR3aa: ASSIPGSNTEAF
abundance: .
j_gene: TRBJ1-1
v_gene: TRBV19

CDR3aa: ASSLRRRDTQY
abundance: .
j_gene: TRBJ2-3
v_gene: TRBV7-9